The text below deals with one T cell receptor (beta chain). These data are taken from a study of T cell responses to AZD1222 COVID-19 vaccine. Some clones are missing from TCRdb's copy, which holds only in-frame ones; the method was immunoSEQ multiplex PCR. The sample yields roughly 70,000 clones, roughly 80% seen once. This CDR3 has 13 residues. Trimming shortened V by 1 base and J by 5 bases, and 10 bases separated the two germline ends. Germline V lookup: CDR1 GTSNPN, CDR2 SVGIG (reference sequence). The sample consisted of peripheral blood, taken 28 days after the second AZD1222 dose. This receptor was obtained from an adult who received the AZD1222 COVID-19 vaccine. The chain employs TRBV30 and TRBJ2-3; D is ambiguous. The CDR3 protein is CAWSEGLRDTQYF. In DNA, the CDR3 is TGTGCCTGGAGTGAAGGGTTGAGAGATACGCAGTATTTT.